This passage covers 5 T cell receptor beta chains from one sample sequenced in a study of shared clonotypes between healthy human individuals. Measured with immunoSEQ multiplex PCR; TCRdb has only the in-frame clones, and not every one. The table lists about 980,000 clones, roughly 72% of them singletons. Sequencing was carried out using memory CD4+ T cells sorted from blood. As to subset: CD45RA-negative fraction. These receptors were obtained from a man younger than 35 in good health.

The V call is TRBV7-2, the J call TRBJ1-2, with 9 bases identical to TRBD1. This CDR3 spans 14 amino acids. V lost 3 bases to trimming and J lost 4 bases; unmatched junction nucleotides: 3. Germline assignment: CDR1 SGHTA and CDR2 FQGNSA. In nucleotides, the CDR3 is TGTGCCAGCAGCTTCGGGACAGGGTCCTATGGCTACACCTTC. This encodes CASSFGTGSYGYTF.

The chain carries TRBV6-5 and TRBJ2-5, with TRBD2 matching over 8 bases. The length of the CDR3 is 15 residues. Trimming cost V 5 bases and J 0 bases; bases outside gene matches: 5. CDR1 and CDR2 (germline): MNHEY, SVGAGI. CDR3 bases: TGTGCCAGCAGTGGACTAGCCGGAAACCAAGAGACCCAGTACTTC. This translates into CASSGLAGNQETQYF.

The rearrangement joins TRBV10-3 to TRBJ1-2; D might be TRBD1 (6 bases). V was trimmed by 3 bases and J by 2 bases, leaving 7 bases between them. This CDR3 has 13 residues. CDR1 is ENHRY, CDR2 SYGVKD, per germline. In nucleotides, the CDR3 is TGTGCCATCAGTGAAACAGGGAACTATGGCTACACCTTC. Translation gives CAISETGNYGYTF.

This clone was counted a few times. V is TRBV7-9 and J is TRBJ2-2, with TRBD1 identical over 8 bases. Per the germline V gene, CDR1 is SEHNR and CDR2 is FQNEAQ (reference sequence). The CDR3 contains 16 residues. J lost 5 bases, V lost 6 bases, and 11 bases had no gene match. This chain's CDR3 is CASSYATGDRTGELFF. CDR3 coding DNA: TGTGCCAGCAGTTACGCGACAGGGGATCGGACCGGGGAGCTGTTTTTT. The whole variable domain, filled in from reference TRBV7-9 and TRBJ2-2, reads DTGVSQNPRHKITKRGQNVTFRCDPISEHNRLYWYRQTLGQGPEFLTYFQNEAQLEKSRLLSDRFSAERPKGSFSTLEIQRTEQGDSAMYLCASSYATGDRTGELFFGEGSRLTVL.

The chain has TRBV28 and TRBJ2-1; D unclear. The CDR3 sequence is 14 residues long. V lost 11 bases, J lost 2 bases, and 16 bases lay in between. CDR1 and CDR2 (germline): MDHEN, SYDVKM. CDR3 sequence reads: CAGERRQAYNEQFF. CDR3 DNA sequence: TGTGCCGGTGAAAGACGCCAGGCCTACAATGAGCAGTTCTTC.